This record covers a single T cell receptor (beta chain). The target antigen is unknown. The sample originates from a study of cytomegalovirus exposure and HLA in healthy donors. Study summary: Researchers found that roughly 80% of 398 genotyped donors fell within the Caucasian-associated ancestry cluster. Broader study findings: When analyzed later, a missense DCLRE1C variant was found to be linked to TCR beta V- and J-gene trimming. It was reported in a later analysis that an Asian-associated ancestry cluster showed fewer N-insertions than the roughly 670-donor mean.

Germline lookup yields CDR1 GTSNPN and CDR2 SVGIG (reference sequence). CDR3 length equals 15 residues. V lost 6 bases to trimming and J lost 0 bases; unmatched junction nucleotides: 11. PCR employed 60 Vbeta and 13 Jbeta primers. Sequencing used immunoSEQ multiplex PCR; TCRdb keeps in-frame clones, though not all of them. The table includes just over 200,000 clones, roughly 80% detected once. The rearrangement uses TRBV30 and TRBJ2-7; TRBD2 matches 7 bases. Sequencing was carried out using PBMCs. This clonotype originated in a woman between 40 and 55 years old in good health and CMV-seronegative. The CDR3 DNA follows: TGTGCCTGCCCCATCCAGGGAGGGAGCTCCTACGAGCAGTACTTC. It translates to CACPIQGGSSYEQYF. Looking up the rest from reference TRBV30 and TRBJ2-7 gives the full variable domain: SQTIHQWPATLVQPVGSPLSLECTVEGTSNPNLYWYRQAAGRGLQLLFYSVGIGQISSEVPQNLSASRPQDRQFILSSKKLLLSDSGFYLCACPIQGGSSYEQYFGPGTRLTVT.